The present T cell receptor beta chain was sequenced within a study of T-cell reconstitution after alpha-beta-depleted transplantation in children. The CDR3 contains 14 residues. CDR1 SGHVS and CDR2 FQNEAQ come from the germline V gene. V lost 4 bases, J lost 3 bases, and 9 bases lay in between. Unique molecular identifiers were used to barcode this TCRbeta library. In TCRdb, the PCR reads were re-called with MiXCR into one record per CDR3 protein. Of just over 950,000 distinct CDR3 sequences listed, less than 30% were seen once; the top ten hold roughly 31%. There are a few counts of this clonotype. The source material was PBMCs, mostly from graft donor cells, sampled 360 days after TCRalphabeta/CD19-depleted stem cell transplant. The receptor was derived from a boy in the first two years of life who had a stem cell transplant for SCID, so the T cells may come from the graft donor. The V and J genes are TRBV7-8 and TRBJ2-2; possibly TRBD1 for D (6 bases). The CDR3 loop is CASSSDSHTGELFF. The DNA for the CDR3 is TGTGCCAGCAGCTCGGACAGTCACACCGGGGAGCTGTTTTTT.